The 12 T cell receptor beta chains below all came from one sample that was sequenced in a study of OX40 agonist ivuxolimab in advanced cancers. Repertoires were generated with immunoSEQ multiplex PCR, while TCRdb's copy carries only in-frame clones and drops some. The sample yields 100,000 or so clones, roughly nine tenths seen once. The specimen was CD4+ or CD8+ T cells sorted from blood, collected in a trial of the OX40 agonist ivuxolimab. The receptors shown here come from an adult with an advanced solid tumor such as melanoma, head and neck, liver or kidney cancer.

Remarks on this clone: A junction boundary mismatches the germline segment, possibly from a read error. The gene calls are TRBV11-3 and TRBJ2-1, with D perhaps matching TRBD1 (5 bases). Germline V gives CDR1 SGHNT, CDR2 YENEEA. This CDR3 is built from 11 residues. The CDR3 region has the DNA TGTGCCAGCAGCTCAGGGAATGAGCATTTCTTC. Translating gives CASSSGNEHFF.

The genes are TRBV4-3 and TRBJ2-7; 7 bases match TRBD2. There are 14 residues in the CDR3. The V and J ends lost 1 base and 4 bases, in that order; junction bases with no gene match: 4. CDR1 LGHNA and CDR2 YSLEER come from the germline V gene. The CDR3 bases are TGCGCCAGCAGCCAAGCAACCGGGGGGTACGAGCAGTACTTC. Translating it yields CASSQATGGYEQYF.

The chain combines TRBV5-6 with TRBJ2-1, with D possibly called TRBD1 or TRBD2 (5 bases each). Germline V lookup: CDR1 SGHDT, CDR2 YYEEEE. CDR3 length: 15 residues. Trimming took off 2 bases at V and 2 bases at J, with 11 bases between the two ends. This CDR3 is CASSFEGLPYNEQFF. Written as DNA, the CDR3 is TGTGCCAGCAGCTTCGAGGGGCTCCCCTACAATGAGCAGTTCTTC.

As concerns this clone: The sample carries other DNA sequences with the same CDR3. The chain has TRBV19 and TRBJ2-7; 12 nucleotides agree with TRBD2. The CDR3 is made up of 14 amino acids. From germline, CDR1 is LNHDA and CDR2 SQIVND (reference sequence). Losses at the gene ends were 5 bases for V and 3 bases for J; bases not matched to a gene: 2. The CDR3 loop is CASSAGLAGYEQYF. In nucleotides, the CDR3 is TGTGCCAGTAGTGCGGGACTAGCGGGCTACGAGCAGTACTTC.

The J gene is TRBJ1-1, the V gene TRBV5-5; 7 bases fit TRBD1. This CDR3 has 15 amino acids. After removal of 4 bases from V and 0 bases from J, the junction contained 6 bases not matched to a gene. CDR1 SGHKS and CDR2 YYEKEE come from the germline V gene (reference sequence). The CDR3 here is CASSIRQGLNTEAFF. Written as DNA, the CDR3 is TGTGCCAGCAGCATAAGACAGGGTTTGAACACTGAAGCTTTCTTT.

The genes are TRBV5-1 and TRBJ2-5, with 7 nucleotides matching TRBD2. Looked up from germline, CDR1 is SGHRS and CDR2 is YFSETQ. V trimming: 4 bases; J trimming: 1 base; junction bases outside the gene matches: 13. This CDR3 is built from 17 residues. CDR3 coding DNA: TGCGCCAGCAGCCCCGGGACGGTCCTAGCGGTCCAAGAGACCCAGTACTTC. Residues: CASSPGTVLAVQETQYF.

This sequence joins TRBV2 and TRBJ1-1; D is possibly TRBD1 (5 bases). This CDR3 has 14 amino acids. Per the germline V gene, CDR1 is SNHLY and CDR2 is FYNNEI. V was cut by 5 bases and J by 5 bases, with 15 bases left in between. DNA for the CDR3: TGTGCCAGCAGTCCAGGGTATTTGGGAACTGAAGCTTTCTTT. This codes for CASSPGYLGTEAFF.

V and J are TRBV5-1 and TRBJ2-1, with TRBD2 identical over 9 bases. Germline-derived CDR1 and CDR2 are SGHRS and YFSETQ. Trimming cost V 0 bases and J 2 bases; bases outside gene matches: 9. The length of the CDR3 is 18 residues. The CDR3 nucleotides are TGCGCCAGCAGCTTGGCCAAGCCTAGCGGGACCGCCTACAATGAGCAGTTCTTC. It encodes CASSLAKPSGTAYNEQFF.

In its sample, this clone was seen once. The V gene is TRBV2, the J gene TRBJ1-5; D is perhaps TRBD1 (5 bases). Trimming stripped 1 base from V and 15 bases from J, with 22 bases between. There are 15 residues in the CDR3. Germline loops: CDR1 SNHLY, CDR2 FYNNEI. CDR3 residues: CASSEDEAPGTGWHF. In DNA form, the CDR3 reads TGTGCCAGCAGTGAAGATGAAGCTCCGGGGACGGGGTGGCATTTT.

The chain links TRBV10-3 to TRBJ2-7; D is unclear. The germline gives CDR1 ENHRY, CDR2 SYGVKD. V lost 8 bases to trimming and J lost 6 bases, with 14 bases between them. The CDR3 runs to 12 residues. The CDR3 spells CAIADPLLEQYF. CDR3 DNA sequence: TGTGCCATCGCTGACCCCCTACTCGAGCAGTACTTC.

The chain is built from TRBV2 and TRBJ2-5, with 9 bases lining up with TRBD2. The CDR3 spans 15 residues. Germline V lookup: CDR1 SNHLY, CDR2 FYNNEI. V shed 5 bases and J 5 bases; nucleotides not matched to a gene: 9. The CDR3 coding sequence is TGTGCCAGCAGTTCCTCGGGACTAGCAGGGGAGACCCAGTACTTC. Its protein product is CASSSSGLAGETQYF.

The chain uses TRBV6-5 and TRBJ2-5; 7 bases fit TRBD2. Trimming removed 4 bases from V and 5 bases from J; junction bases left unmatched: 4. The CDR3 sequence is 13 residues long. Germline CDR1 and CDR2: MNHEY and SVGAGI. The CDR3 DNA is TGTGCCAGCAGTTTCGACGGGGGGGAGACCCAGTACTTC. It translates to CASSFDGGETQYF.